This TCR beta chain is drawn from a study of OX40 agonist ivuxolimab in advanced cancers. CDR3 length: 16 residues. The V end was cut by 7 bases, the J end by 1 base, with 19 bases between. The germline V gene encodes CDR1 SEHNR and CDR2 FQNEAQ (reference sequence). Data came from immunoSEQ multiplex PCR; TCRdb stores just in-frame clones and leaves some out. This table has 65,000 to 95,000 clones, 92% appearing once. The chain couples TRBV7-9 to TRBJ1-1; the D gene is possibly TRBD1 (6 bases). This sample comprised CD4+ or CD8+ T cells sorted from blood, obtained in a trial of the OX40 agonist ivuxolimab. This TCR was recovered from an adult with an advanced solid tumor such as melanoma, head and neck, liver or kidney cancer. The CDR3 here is CASTQARGLENTEAFF. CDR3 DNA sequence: TGTGCCAGCACCCAAGCTCGGGGGCTTGAGAACACTGAAGCTTTCTTT. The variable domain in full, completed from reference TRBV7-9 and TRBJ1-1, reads DTGVSQNPRHKITKRGQNVTFRCDPISEHNRLYWYRQTLGQGPEFLTYFQNEAQLEKSRLLSDRFSAERPKGSFSTLEIQRTEQGDSAMYLCASTQARGLENTEAFFGQGTRLTVV.